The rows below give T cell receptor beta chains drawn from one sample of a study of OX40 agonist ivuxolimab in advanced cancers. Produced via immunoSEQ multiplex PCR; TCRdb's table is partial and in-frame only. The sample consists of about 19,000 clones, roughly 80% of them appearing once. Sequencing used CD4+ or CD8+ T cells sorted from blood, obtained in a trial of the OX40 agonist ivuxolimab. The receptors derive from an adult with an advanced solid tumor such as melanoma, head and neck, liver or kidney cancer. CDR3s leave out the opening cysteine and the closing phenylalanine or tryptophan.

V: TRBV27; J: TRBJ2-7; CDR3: ASSLSSDYEQY
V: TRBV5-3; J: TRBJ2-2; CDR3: AYGPDGTGELF
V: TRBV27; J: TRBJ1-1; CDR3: ASSLSGGIEAF
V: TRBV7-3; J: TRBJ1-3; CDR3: ASSARPTWESSGNTIY
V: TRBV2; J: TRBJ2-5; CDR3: ASTGDLAGGFQETQY
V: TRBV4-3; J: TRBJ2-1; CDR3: ASSQQTEAYNEQF
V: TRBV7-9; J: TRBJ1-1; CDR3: ASSSPRRNTEAF
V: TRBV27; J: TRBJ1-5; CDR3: ASSLIGQSNQPQH
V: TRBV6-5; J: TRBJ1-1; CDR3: ASSYRPGSSDTEAF
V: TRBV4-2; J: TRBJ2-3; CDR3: ASSQEILGTGSTDTQY
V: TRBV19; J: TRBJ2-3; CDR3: ASSIALGDTQY
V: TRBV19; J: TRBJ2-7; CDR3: ASSIGQSYEQY
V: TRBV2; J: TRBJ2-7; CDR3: ASSASGRDYEQY
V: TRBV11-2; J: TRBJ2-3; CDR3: ASSKAFSGMADTQY
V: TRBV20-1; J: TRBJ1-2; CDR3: SAVRYGYT
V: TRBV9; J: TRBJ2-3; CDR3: ASSVGVRLGTDTQY
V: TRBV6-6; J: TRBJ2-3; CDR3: ASRGWYGGTDTQY
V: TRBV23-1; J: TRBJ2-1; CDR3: ASSQGDTKGYNEQF
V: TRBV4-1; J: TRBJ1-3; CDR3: ASSHLEGLAGTIY
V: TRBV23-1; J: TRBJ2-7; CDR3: ASSHPVDKFYPYEQY
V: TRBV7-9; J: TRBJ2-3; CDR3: AGIGDTQY
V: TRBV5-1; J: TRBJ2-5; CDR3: ASTSPGEETQY
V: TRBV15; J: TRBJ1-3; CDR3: ATSRVPRDPTGNTIY
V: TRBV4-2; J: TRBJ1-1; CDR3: ASSQDRTGWNTEAF
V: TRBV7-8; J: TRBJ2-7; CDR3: ASSLVGTRNYEQY
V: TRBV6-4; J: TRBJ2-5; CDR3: ASSDPPGTTETQY
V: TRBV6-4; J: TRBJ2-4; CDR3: ASSESAGEGAKNIQY
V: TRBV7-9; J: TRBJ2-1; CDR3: ASSLIAGSSYNEQF
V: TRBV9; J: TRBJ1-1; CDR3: ASSAYTVGTEAF
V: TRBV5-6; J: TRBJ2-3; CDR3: ASSFGQGYTDTQY
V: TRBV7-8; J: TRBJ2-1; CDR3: ASSLVQGAYNEQF